A single sample is the source of the 27 T cell receptor beta chains below, sequenced in a study of technical replicates of blood from a few donors. TCRdb's copy holds only in-frame clones and misses some; the assay was immunoSEQ multiplex PCR. The data show tens of thousands of clones, 92% seen once. Material for sequencing was T cells isolated from PBMCs. These receptors were taken from a human donor in good health.

This clone has a handful of counts. The chain recombines TRBV9 with TRBJ1-5; no clear D. Germline V gene sequence: CDR1 SGDLS, CDR2 YYNGEE. The CDR3 runs to 14 residues. V shed 0 bases and J shed 2 bases, with 6 bases lying between them. The chain's CDR3 is CASSVGLGNQPQHF. DNA for the CDR3: TGTGCCAGCAGCGTAGGTCTCGGCAATCAGCCCCAGCATTTT.

The chain combines TRBV10-1 with TRBJ2-2; TRBD2 is a possible D gene (6 bases). Trimming removed 4 bases from V and 6 bases from J, with 9 bases in between. CDR3 length: 13 amino acids. Germline V gives CDR1 WNHNN, CDR2 SYGVQD (reference sequence). The CDR3: CASSGTGAGELFF. CDR3 nucleotide sequence: TGCGCCAGCAGTGGGACGGGGGCCGGGGAGCTGTTTTTT.

The V call is TRBV11-3, the J call TRBJ2-7; 8 bases align to TRBD1. Germline V gene data show CDR1 as SGHNT and CDR2 as YENEEA. V lost 6 bases, J lost 3 bases, and 13 bases stayed unmatched. The CDR3 is made up of 16 amino acids. The CDR3 is CASSHLQGGVVYEQYF. CDR3 nucleotides: TGTGCCAGCAGTCACTTACAGGGGGGCGTAGTCTACGAGCAGTACTTC.

The chain combines TRBV7-2 with TRBJ2-2, with D possibly being TRBD1 (5 bases). Germline CDR1 SGHTA, CDR2 FQGNSA. The CDR3 has 16 amino acids. V lost 0 bases to trimming and J lost 2 bases, with 10 bases between them. The CDR3 loop reads CASSLAKGVNTGELFF. CDR3 sequence (DNA): TGTGCCAGCAGCTTAGCTAAAGGGGTCAACACCGGGGAGCTGTTTTTT.

A remark on this clone: Germline is not matched at one junction end, which may reflect a read error. This chain uses TRBV4-2 with TRBJ1-2, with D perhaps TRBD1 (6 bases). CDR1 is LGHNA, CDR2 YNFKEQ, per germline. The CDR3 runs to 16 residues. The CDR3 is CASSQVFQGHMAEYAF. The CDR3 DNA follows: TGTGCCAGCAGCCAAGTATTTCAGGGGCATATGGCTGAATATGCCTTC.

This chain uses TRBV7-2 with TRBJ2-7; D is undetermined. V was trimmed by 4 bases and J by 3 bases, leaving 13 bases between them. Per germline, CDR1 SGHTA and CDR2 FQGNSA. CDR3 length: 14 residues. As DNA, the CDR3 is TGTGCCAGCAGCTATCGCGGCCCGGGCTACGAGCAGTACTTC. Its protein product is CASSYRGPGYEQYF. The entire variable domain, with the rest obtained from reference TRBV7-2 and TRBJ2-7, is as follows: GAGVSQSPSNKVTEKGKDVELRCDPISGHTALYWYRQSLGQGLEFLIYFQGNSAPDKSGLPSDRFSAERTGGSVSTLTIQRTQQEDSAVYLCASSYRGPGYEQYFGPGTRLTVT.

This clone was seen only once. The chain links TRBV19 to TRBJ2-1, with 7 nucleotides matching TRBD2. The CDR3 has 15 amino acids. CDR1 and CDR2 from the germline V gene are LNHDA and SQIVND (reference sequence). Losses at the gene ends were 1 base for V and 2 bases for J; bases not matched to a gene: 2. The CDR3 loop reads CASSIGGSPYNEQFF. Written as DNA, the CDR3 is TGTGCCAGTAGTATAGGCGGGAGCCCCTACAATGAGCAGTTCTTC.

The chain joins TRBV7-8 to TRBJ2-6; D gene unclear. V gave up 1 base and J gave up 4 bases, with 17 bases separating them. Germline loops: CDR1 SGHVS, CDR2 FQNEAQ. The CDR3 has 18 residues. The CDR3 here is CASSLGRRPAKGANVLTF. The CDR3 region has the DNA TGTGCCAGCAGCTTAGGGAGACGGCCCGCGAAGGGGGCCAACGTCCTGACTTTC.

The chain employs TRBV9 and TRBJ2-2, with 13 bases matching TRBD2. The CDR3 runs 20 residues. The V and J ends lost 4 bases and 6 bases, in that order; junction bases with no gene match: 18. Germline CDR1 is SGDLS and CDR2 is YYNGEE. Here the CDR3 DNA reads TGTGCCAGCAGCACCCCCCCCGGGACTAGCGGGAAGGTTCCGGCCGGGGAGCTGTTTTTT. Translated: CASSTPPGTSGKVPAGELFF.

V is TRBV19 and J is TRBJ2-7, with 13 bases matching TRBD2. Unmatched junction bases numbered 4, after V lost 6 bases and J lost 2 bases. The CDR3 is 15 residues long. CDR1 is LNHDA and CDR2 is SQIVND in the germline V gene (reference sequence). The CDR3 bases are TGTGCCAGTAGACCCGGGACTAGCGGGGCCTACGAGCAGTACTTC. It translates to CASRPGTSGAYEQYF.

This clone appeared a single time. This sequence joins TRBV4-1 and TRBJ2-3, with 10 bases aligning to TRBD2. Germline CDR1 is MGHRA and CDR2 is YSYEKL. The CDR3 loop spans 15 amino acids. V lost 2 bases to trimming and J lost 4 bases; unmatched junction nucleotides: 3. Here the CDR3 DNA reads TGCGCCAGCAGCCAACTACTAGCGGGGTCAGATACGCAGTATTTT. Its translation is CASSQLLAGSDTQYF.

The V and J genes are TRBV6-5 and TRBJ2-1; TRBD2 matches 7 bases. J gave up 0 bases and V 6 bases, and 5 bases lay outside the gene matches. CDR3 length: 15 amino acids. Looked up from germline, CDR1 is MNHEY and CDR2 is SVGAGI. The DNA of the CDR3 is TGTGCCAGCAGCGAACGCGGGAGCTCCTACAATGAGCAGTTCTTC. It yields the protein CASSERGSSYNEQFF.

The V and J genes are TRBV28 and TRBJ2-3; possible D gene TRBD2, 6 bases. The length of the CDR3 is 16 residues. The germline gives CDR1 MDHEN, CDR2 SYDVKM. Deletions cut 0 bases from V and 2 bases from J, with 12 bases between. Here the CDR3 reads CASSLWGGANTDTQYF. The CDR3 bases are TGTGCCAGCAGTTTATGGGGAGGTGCGAACACAGATACGCAGTATTTT.

The J gene is TRBJ1-2, the V gene TRBV18; weak D call: TRBD1 (5 bases). CDR1 is KGHSH, CDR2 LQKENI, per germline. V lost 2 bases and J lost 5, with 12 bases in between. The CDR3 totals 14 residues. This CDR3 is CASSPAGRVYGYTF. Written as DNA, the CDR3 is TGTGCCAGCTCACCAGCGGGGCGCGTATATGGCTACACCTTC. Combining the CDR3 with reference TRBV18 and TRBJ1-2 gives the whole variable domain NAGVMQNPRHLVRRRGQEARLRCSPMKGHSHVYWYRQLPEEGLKFMVYLQKENIIDESGMPKERFSAEFPKEGPSILRIQQVVRGDSAAYFCASSPAGRVYGYTFGSGTRLTVV.

This chain links TRBV28 with TRBJ2-7; the D is unclear. The CDR3 extends over 13 amino acids. V lost 6 bases, J lost 0 bases, and 9 bases lay in between. Germline V gene lookup returns CDR1 MDHEN and CDR2 SYDVKM. The CDR3 DNA sequence: TGTGCCAGCAGGGGTAGCCCCTCCTACGAGCAGTACTTC. It is translated as CASRGSPSYEQYF.

V usage is TRBV18 and J usage is TRBJ2-7; 8 bases are shared with TRBD1. Trimming took 4 bases from V and 6 from J; bases not matched to a gene: 8. CDR1 KGHSH and CDR2 LQKENI come from the germline V gene. The CDR3 spans 14 residues. The CDR3 nucleotides are TGTGCCAGCTCACGCGTGGACAGGGAGGCCGAGCAGTACTTC. Translating gives CASSRVDREAEQYF.

The gene calls are TRBV2 and TRBJ2-5; a weak D match, TRBD1 (6 bases). Germline CDR1 and CDR2: SNHLY and FYNNEI. CDR3 size: 12 residues. V was shortened by 6 bases and J by 5 bases, with 10 bases between the two germline ends. The CDR3 sequence: CASRGASETQYF. CDR3 sequence (DNA): TGTGCCAGCAGGGGGGCCTCGGAGACCCAGTACTTC. Complete variable domain (other parts from reference TRBV2 and TRBJ2-5): EPEVTQTPSHQVTQMGQEVILRCVPISNHLYFYWYRQILGQKVEFLVSFYNNEISEKSEIFDDQFSVERPDGSNFTLKIRSTKLEDSAMYFCASRGASETQYFGPGTRLLVL.

This clone was recorded only once. V is TRBV7-8 and J is TRBJ2-3; D not certain. Looked up from germline, CDR1 is SGHVS and CDR2 is FQNEAQ. The CDR3 spans 12 residues. V lost 1 base and J 4 bases, leaving 3 bases between the germline ends. CDR3 bases: TGTGCCAGCAGCTTAGGCGCAGATACGCAGTATTTT. Residues: CASSLGADTQYF.

The chain uses TRBV6-5 and TRBJ1-4; tentative D call: TRBD1 (5 bases). The CDR3 loop spans 13 amino acids. Trimming stripped 5 bases from V and 9 bases from J, with 13 bases between. Germline V lookup: CDR1 MNHEY, CDR2 SVGAGI. CDR3 in amino acids: CASSPGRVKKLFF. Here the CDR3 DNA reads TGTGCCAGCAGTCCAGGGAGGGTGAAAAAACTGTTTTTT.

This chain connects TRBV11-2 to TRBJ2-7, with TRBD1 matching over 7 bases. With V trimmed by 5 bases and J by 0 bases, 13 bases remained unmatched. The V gene's germline CDR1 is SGHAT and CDR2 FQNNGV. The CDR3 contains 17 residues. CDR3 nucleotides: TGTGCCAGCAGCATTAGAATTACAGGGGCCAGCTCCTACGAGCAGTACTTC. As protein: CASSIRITGASSYEQYF.

V usage is TRBV5-1 and J usage is TRBJ2-1, with TRBD2 matching over 7 bases. This CDR3 is built from 14 residues. From germline, CDR1 is SGHRS and CDR2 YFSETQ. Trimming at V came to 5 bases and at J to 6 bases, leaving 8 bases not matched to a gene. The CDR3 here is CASSEAGIVNEQFF. DNA of the CDR3: TGCGCCAGCAGTGAAGCGGGGATTGTCAATGAGCAGTTCTTC.

This chain connects TRBV5-4 to TRBJ2-1; D uncertain. This CDR3 contains 14 residues. With 1 base removed from V and 3 bases from J, the gap between germline ends came to 8 bases. Germline values: CDR1 SGHNT, CDR2 YYREEE (reference sequence). The CDR3 is CASSLSFGYNEQFF. Here the CDR3 DNA reads TGTGCCAGCAGCTTGAGCTTCGGCTACAATGAGCAGTTCTTC. The complete variable domain, with remaining parts taken from reference TRBV5-4 and TRBJ2-1, reads ETGVTQSPTHLIKTRGQQVTLRCSSQSGHNTVSWYQQALGQGPQFIFQYYREEENGRGNFPPRFSGLQFPNYSSELNVNALELDDSALYLCASSLSFGYNEQFFGPGTRLTVL.

The chain carries TRBV27 and TRBJ1-5, with no clear D. Per the germline V gene, CDR1 is MNHEY and CDR2 is SMNVEV (reference sequence). V was shortened by 2 bases and J by 1 base, with 6 bases between the two germline ends. The length of the CDR3 is 14 residues. CDR3 region: CASSLAASNQPQHF. Written as DNA, the CDR3 is TGTGCCAGCAGTTTAGCGGCGAGCAATCAGCCCCAGCATTTT.

The CDR3 here is CASSEGLAGAYNEQFF. The DNA for the CDR3 is TGCGCCAGCAGTGAGGGACTAGCGGGAGCTTACAATGAGCAGTTCTTC. The rearrangement uses TRBV10-1 and TRBJ2-1; 13 bases map to TRBD2. Germline lookup yields CDR1 WNHNN and CDR2 SYGVQD (reference sequence). The CDR3 extends over 16 amino acids. V dropped 2 bases and J dropped 4; count of bases not matched to a gene: 2.

The chain has TRBV7-9 and TRBJ2-1, with 8 nucleotides matching TRBD2. Per the germline V gene, CDR1 is SEHNR and CDR2 is FQNEAQ (reference sequence). This CDR3 comprises 14 residues. V lost 4 bases, J lost 9 bases, and 8 bases stayed unmatched. As DNA, the CDR3 is TGTGCCAGCAGCTACTCCGGGACTAGAAGTGAGCAGTTCTTC. Translated, it gives CASSYSGTRSEQFF.

V usage is TRBV27 and J usage is TRBJ1-3; D is unresolved. CDR1 and CDR2 (germline): MNHEY, SMNVEV (reference sequence). V shed 6 bases and J shed 0 bases, with 21 bases lying between them. The CDR3 length is 18 residues. The CDR3 sequence is CASRPQPHSINSGNTIYF. The CDR3 coding sequence is TGTGCCAGCAGGCCCCAGCCTCACAGTATAAACTCTGGAAACACCATATATTTT.

This sequence joins TRBV10-3 and TRBJ1-3; D is undetermined. Trimming left V 7 bases short and J 0 bases short, with 4 bases between. Germline V gene sequence: CDR1 ENHRY, CDR2 SYGVKD. The CDR3 length is 12 residues. CDR3 coding DNA: TGTGCCATCACCAGCTCTGGAAACACCATATATTTT. It encodes CAITSSGNTIYF.